This T cell receptor beta chain was found in a study of regulatory T cells in long-lasting Graves disease. iRepertoire HTBI primers and Arm-PCR of CDR3 regions built TCR beta libraries. TCRdb re-derived calls from the multiplex PCR reads in MiXCR, one entry per CDR3 protein. The sample lists roughly 500,000 distinct CDR3 sequences; under 25% were seen once. Trimming removed 3 bases from V and 1 base from J, with 7 bases in between. From germline, CDR1 is MNHEY and CDR2 SMNVEV (reference sequence). The CDR3 totals 13 residues. Documented time point: persistent/refractory GD, antithyroid drugs over 5 years with positive TRAb. RNA from PBMCs was the source of the TCR library. This clonotype was seen repeatedly, ten times or more.

The clonotype originates from a female donor with Graves disease. The material was peripheral blood mononuclear cells (PBMCs), obtained when the disease was refractory, from a patient treated with antithyroid drugs. The chain combines TRBV27 with TRBJ2-7; weak D call: TRBD2 (5 bases). This CDR3 is CASSFGESYEQYF. DNA for the CDR3: TGTGCCAGCAGTTTCGGGGAGTCCTACGAGCAGTACTTC.